Following are 27 T cell receptor beta chains from one sample sequenced in a study of T cell repertoires in cytomegalovirus infection. Via MiXCR, TCRdb re-called the reads, giving one row per CDR3 protein. Of 150,000 to 200,000 distinct CDR3 sequences listed, approximately 15% are singletons. Sequencing input: PBMCs. These receptors were obtained from a human donor in good health (CMV status not recorded). Some clones in this sample may be carry-over from other donors' samples.

This clonotype occurred a few times. V usage is TRBV29-1 and J usage is TRBJ2-2; TRBD1 aligns across 7 bases. Germline-derived CDR1 and CDR2 are SQVTM and ANQGSEA. The CDR3 covers 14 residues. V was pared by 5 bases and J by 1 base, with 4 bases of the junction left unmatched. CDR3 DNA sequence: TGCAGCGTTCCCCGGGACAGGAACACCGGGGAGCTGTTTTTT. Translation gives CSVPRDRNTGELFF.

V usage is TRBV11-2 and J usage is TRBJ2-1; D is uncertain. Per the germline V gene, CDR1 is SGHAT and CDR2 is FQNNGV. Trimming removed 2 bases at V and 8 bases at J, with 10 bases between. This CDR3 has 13 amino acids. CDR3 sequence (DNA): TGTGCCAGCAGCTTATTCGGCTGGTATGAGCAGTTCTTC. This codes for CASSLFGWYEQFF.

This clonotype was seen more than once but under ten times. The gene calls are TRBV18 and TRBJ2-2, with a possible D match to TRBD1 (5 bases). CDR1 is KGHSH, CDR2 LQKENI, per germline. Trimming shortened V by 2 bases and J by 2 bases, and 6 bases separated the two germline ends. This CDR3 spans 14 amino acids. The CDR3 region is CASSPDSNTGELFF. The CDR3 DNA reads as TGTGCCAGCTCACCAGACAGCAACACCGGGGAGCTGTTTTTT. Full variable domain (missing parts from reference TRBV18 and TRBJ2-2): NAGVMQNPRHLVRRRGQEARLRCSPMKGHSHVYWYRQLPEEGLKFMVYLQKENIIDESGMPKERFSAEFPKEGPSILRIQQVVRGDSAAYFCASSPDSNTGELFFGEGSRLTVL.

This clonotype was seen repeatedly, ten times or more. This chain links TRBV7-2 with TRBJ1-2; possibly TRBD1 for D (6 bases). There are 16 residues in the CDR3. V lost 5 bases and J lost 2, with 18 bases in between. The germline CDR1 and CDR2 sequences are SGHTA and FQGNSA. In nucleotides, the CDR3 is TGTGCCAGCAGCCTACGGGACGGGGGGCTGAACTATGGCTACACCTTC. Translation gives CASSLRDGGLNYGYTF. Based on the CDR3 plus reference TRBV7-2 and TRBJ1-2, the full variable domain is GAGVSQSPSNKVTEKGKDVELRCDPISGHTALYWYRQSLGQGLEFLIYFQGNSAPDKSGLPSDRFSAERTGGSVSTLTIQRTQQEDSAVYLCASSLRDGGLNYGYTFGSGTRLTVV.

Turning to this clonotype: A much bigger clone sits one base away, suggesting this may be a read error. The chain recombines TRBV28 with TRBJ2-3, with D tentatively TRBD2 (5 bases). Per the germline V gene, CDR1 is MDHEN and CDR2 is SYDVKM. CDR3 length: 14 residues. Trimming cost V 7 bases and J 1 base, with 12 bases left between them. DNA for the CDR3: TGTGCCAGCAATTTGGGGAGCGGCACAGATACGCAGTATTTT. Translated: CASNLGSGTDTQYF.

This clonotype has more than one count but fewer than ten. The gene calls are TRBV9 and TRBJ1-2; TRBD1 aligns across 9 bases. This CDR3 comprises 17 residues. Germline trimming cut 3 bases from V and 5 bases from J; bases unmatched to any gene: 14. Germline loops: CDR1 SGDLS, CDR2 YYNGEE. CDR3 protein: CASSGSPGGQGSYGYTF. In DNA form, the CDR3 reads TGTGCCAGCAGCGGAAGCCCTGGTGGACAGGGGTCATATGGCTACACCTTC.

This clonotype has just a few counts. The chain recombines TRBV5-1 with TRBJ2-1; D remains unclear. The CDR3 has 13 residues. The germline V gene has CDR1 SGHRS and CDR2 YFSETQ. V was trimmed by 3 bases and J by 6 bases, leaving 10 bases between them. CDR3 DNA sequence: TGCGCCAGCAGCTCACCGGTTGGCAATGAGCAGTTCTTC. Amino acid sequence: CASSSPVGNEQFF.

This clonotype was detected only a few times. The rearrangement uses TRBV7-9 and TRBJ2-7; the D is unclear. Germline-derived CDR1 and CDR2 are SEHNR and FQNEAQ (reference sequence). The CDR3 length is 12 residues. The V end lost 5 bases, the J end lost 4 bases, and 9 bases lay between the germline ends. The chain's CDR3 is CASSVTGYEQYF. For the CDR3, the DNA is TGTGCCAGCAGCGTCACCGGGTACGAGCAGTACTTC.

This clonotype was detected a few times. V is TRBV28 and J is TRBJ2-1; the match to TRBD2 covers 10 bases. The length of the CDR3 is 18 residues. V shed 1 base, J shed 2 bases, and the junction held 8 bases outside the gene matches. Germline CDR1 and CDR2: MDHEN and SYDVKM. CDR3: CASSLLVGSGRAYNEQFF. The CDR3 coding sequence is TGTGCCAGCAGTTTATTAGTTGGGAGCGGGAGGGCCTACAATGAGCAGTTCTTC.

This clonotype was counted ten times or more. In nucleotides, the CDR3 is TGTGCCAGCAGCTCATCCCGGGGCAACGGCTACACCTTC. Protein product: CASSSSRGNGYTF. The V call is TRBV11-1, the J call TRBJ1-2; weak D call: TRBD1 (5 bases). V lost 4 bases and J 8 bases, leaving 14 bases between the germline ends. CDR1 SGHAT and CDR2 FQDESV come from the germline V gene (reference sequence). The CDR3 covers 13 residues.

Worth noting for this clonotype: A much larger clone sits a single nucleotide away, making a read error possible. The V call is TRBV29-1, the J call TRBJ2-3; a possible D gene is TRBD1 (7 bases). CDR1 and CDR2 from the germline V gene are SQVTM and ANQGSEA. This CDR3 contains 14 residues. In DNA, the CDR3 is TGCAGTTTCAGGGGGGATCCCCTCAGGGATACGCAGTATTTT. Amino acids: CSFRGDPLRDTQYF.

Many counts were recorded for this clonotype. CDR3 DNA: TGTGCCAGCAGTCCCAGGACTAGCGGGGTATGGGAGCAGTACTTC. Translated, it gives CASSPRTSGVWEQYF. J is TRBJ2-7 and V is TRBV28; 12 positions agree with TRBD2. J was trimmed by 7 bases and V by 5 bases; bases with no gene match: 9. The CDR3 sequence is 15 residues long. The germline V gene has CDR1 MDHEN and CDR2 SYDVKM.

Many counts were recorded for this clonotype. V and J are TRBV5-4 and TRBJ2-3; D is possibly TRBD2 (7 bases). CDR3 length: 16 residues. Germline CDR1 and CDR2: SGHNT and YYREEE (reference sequence). The V end was cut by 0 bases, the J end by 2 bases, with 13 bases between. The CDR3 region is CASSLGPAGATDTQYF. The CDR3 bases are TGTGCCAGCAGCTTGGGGCCCGCGGGGGCCACAGATACGCAGTATTTT. The complete variable domain, with remaining parts taken from reference TRBV5-4 and TRBJ2-3, reads ETGVTQSPTHLIKTRGQQVTLRCSSQSGHNTVSWYQQALGQGPQFIFQYYREEENGRGNFPPRFSGLQFPNYSSELNVNALELDDSALYLCASSLGPAGATDTQYFGPGTRLTVL.

This clonotype was detected ten times or more. The V and J genes are TRBV28 and TRBJ1-2; D not resolved. Germline V gene data show CDR1 as MDHEN and CDR2 as SYDVKM. The length of the CDR3 is 16 residues. V was shortened by 4 bases and J by 5 bases, with 20 bases between the two germline ends. The CDR3 loop reads CASSSNRPGRLYGYTF. As DNA, the CDR3 is TGTGCCAGCAGTTCGAATCGACCCGGACGGTTGTATGGCTACACCTTC.

This clonotype was counted between two and nine times. This chain links TRBV4-1 with TRBJ2-4, with D tentatively TRBD1 or TRBD2 (5 bases each). CDR3 length: 20 amino acids. Germline assignment: CDR1 MGHRA and CDR2 YSYEKL. The V end lost 3 bases, the J end lost 2 bases, and 26 bases lay between the germline ends. CDR3 sequence (DNA): TGCGCCAGCAGCCACCCTCAGGTGGGGGTGGACTCCGTCTCCAAAAACATTCAGTACTTC. Amino acid sequence: CASSHPQVGVDSVSKNIQYF.

This chain links TRBV6-2 or TRBV6-3 with TRBJ2-1, with 10 nucleotides matching TRBD1. This CDR3 comprises 14 residues. Germline CDR1 MNHEY, CDR2 SVGEGT. Germline trimming cut 4 bases from V and 8 bases from J; bases unmatched to any gene: 5. The CDR3 DNA follows: TGTGCCAGCAGTTGGACAGGGGGGTTGTATGAGCAGTTCTTC. Encoded protein: CASSWTGGLYEQFF.

The chain couples TRBV9 to TRBJ1-2; no firm D call. From germline, CDR1 is SGDLS and CDR2 YYNGEE. The CDR3 spans 16 residues. The germline V and J ends were trimmed by 0 bases and 2 bases, with 14 bases remaining between them. The CDR3 is CASSVEAGTMNYGYTF. For the CDR3, the DNA is TGTGCCAGCAGCGTAGAAGCAGGTACGATGAACTATGGCTACACCTTC.

This clonotype was found a few times. The chain has TRBV2 and TRBJ1-6; possibly TRBD1 for D (5 bases). Looked up from germline, CDR1 is SNHLY and CDR2 is FYNNEI. This CDR3 has 13 residues. The V end lost 6 bases, the J end lost 4 bases, and 7 bases lay between the germline ends. Written as DNA, the CDR3 is TGTGCCAGCAGGGAGGGGTATAATTCACCCCTCCACTTT. It specifies CASREGYNSPLHF.

The rearrangement links TRBV4-2 to TRBJ2-5, with D possibly matching TRBD2 (5 bases). V was pared by 2 bases and J by 5 bases, with 12 bases between. Germline-derived CDR1 and CDR2 are LGHNA and YNFKEQ. This CDR3 comprises 14 residues. In DNA, the CDR3 is TGTGCCAGCAGCCAAAGGGAGATTGGGGAGACCCAGTACTTC. Its translation: CASSQREIGETQYF.

This clonotype was recorded many times. The chain recombines TRBV7-8 with TRBJ2-7; D uncertain. This CDR3 contains 13 residues. V lost 4 bases to trimming and J lost 6 bases, with 13 bases between them. CDR1 and CDR2 from the germline V gene are SGHVS and FQNEAQ. The CDR3 nucleotides are TGTGCCAGCAGCTGGGGTTCCGCGTCCGAGCAGTACTTC. It encodes CASSWGSASEQYF.

The sample holds many counts of this clonotype. The chain links TRBV7-8 to TRBJ1-1, with D unclear. In germline, CDR1 is SGHVS, CDR2 FQNEAQ. The CDR3 spans 13 residues. The ends were cut back, 6 bases at V and 11 bases at J, with 19 bases in the middle. CDR3 DNA sequence: TGTGCCAGCAGATCCGCCGCCGCAGGCGAGGCTTTCTTT. It yields the protein CASRSAAAGEAFF.

The sample holds many counts of this clonotype. This chain uses TRBV7-2 with TRBJ2-2; D ambiguous. V was clipped by 5 bases and J by 3 bases, with 10 bases between them. The germline CDR1 and CDR2 sequences are SGHTA and FQGNSA. CDR3 length: 14 residues. CDR3: CASSRAYYTGELFF. DNA for the CDR3: TGTGCCAGCAGCCGTGCCTATTACACCGGGGAGCTGTTTTTT.

This clonotype was picked up many times. The chain employs TRBV7-8 and TRBJ2-1, with D perhaps TRBD2 (7 bases). Germline V lookup: CDR1 SGHVS, CDR2 FQNEAQ. The CDR3 spans 16 residues. V lost 4 bases, J lost 4 bases, and 17 bases lay in between. CDR3 bases: TGTGCCAGCAGCTGGGGGCGAGCGGGAAGATACAATGAGCAGTTCTTC. It encodes CASSWGRAGRYNEQFF.

This clonotype was observed a handful of times. The V gene is TRBV29-1, the J gene TRBJ2-3; D ambiguous. The V gene's germline CDR1 is SQVTM and CDR2 ANQGSEA. CDR3 length equals 11 residues. V gave up 3 bases and J gave up 7 bases, with 8 bases separating them. CDR3 protein: CSVDRRHTQYF. CDR3 nucleotide sequence: TGCAGCGTTGATAGGCGCCATACGCAGTATTTT.

This clonotype was detected a few times. This sequence joins TRBV5-1 and TRBJ1-5, with TRBD1 matching 8 bases. The V and J ends lost 4 bases and 7 bases, in that order; junction bases with no gene match: 7. Germline V gene data show CDR1 as SGHRS and CDR2 as YFSETQ. The CDR3 has 14 residues. DNA of the CDR3: TGCGCCAGCAGCCCGGACAGGGAGGGACAGCCCCAGCATTTT. Translated, it gives CASSPDREGQPQHF.

This rearrangement joins TRBV3-1 to TRBJ1-6, with unresolved D. The germline V gene encodes CDR1 LGHDT and CDR2 YNNKEL (reference sequence). Between the trimmed V and J ends, which lost 0 bases and 9 bases, there was a span of 6 bases. This CDR3 spans 13 amino acids. CDR3 bases: TGTGCCAGCAGCCAAGAAGACTTTTCACCCCTCCACTTT. Translated, it gives CASSQEDFSPLHF.

The CDR3 bases are TGTGCCTGGAGTGTATCACTGGGTCAAACGGGGGGCATTCAGTACTTC. Its protein is CAWSVSLGQTGGIQYF. V usage is TRBV30 and J usage is TRBJ2-4; 7 bases line up with TRBD2. CDR3 size: 16 residues. Unmatched junction bases numbered 14, after V lost 0 bases and J lost 9 bases. Germline lookup yields CDR1 GTSNPN and CDR2 SVGIG (reference sequence).